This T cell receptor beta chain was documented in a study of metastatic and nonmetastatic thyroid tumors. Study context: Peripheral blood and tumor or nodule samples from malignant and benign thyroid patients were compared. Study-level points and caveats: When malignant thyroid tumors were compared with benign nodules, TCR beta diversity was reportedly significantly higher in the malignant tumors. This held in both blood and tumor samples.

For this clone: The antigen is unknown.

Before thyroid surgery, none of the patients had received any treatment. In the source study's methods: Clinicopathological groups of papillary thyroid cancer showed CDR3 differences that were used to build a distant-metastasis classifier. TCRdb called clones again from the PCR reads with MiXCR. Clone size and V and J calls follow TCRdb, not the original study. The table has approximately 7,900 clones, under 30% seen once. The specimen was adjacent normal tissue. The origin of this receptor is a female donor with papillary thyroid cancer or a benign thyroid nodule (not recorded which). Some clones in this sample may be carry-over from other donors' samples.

The CDR3 is CASSLVSGGAGDTQYF. CDR3 nucleotides: TGTGCCAGCAGCTTAGTGAGCGGGGGGGCAGGAGATACGCAGTATTTT. The chain recombines TRBV11-2 with TRBJ2-3, with 10 nucleotides matching TRBD2. Germline-derived CDR1 and CDR2 are SGHAT and FQNNGV. The CDR3 spans 16 residues. V trimming: 1 base; J trimming: 5 bases; junction bases outside the gene matches: 6. Based on the CDR3 plus reference TRBV11-2 and TRBJ2-3, the full variable domain is EAGVAQSPRYKIIEKRQSVAFWCNPISGHATLYWYQQILGQGPKLLIQFQNNGVVDDSQLPKDRFSAERLKGVDSTLKIQPAKLEDSAVYLCASSLVSGGAGDTQYFGPGTRLTVL.